Presented here are 22 T cell receptor beta chains from one specimen sequenced in a study of cytomegalovirus exposure and HLA in healthy donors. The PCR had 60 Vbeta and 13 Jbeta primers. Using immunoSEQ multiplex PCR, the repertoire was profiled, and TCRdb retains in-frame clones only, with some absent. The profile covers approximately 86,000 clones, with more than 70% appearing a single time and about 3% taken by the ten largest. Sample: PBMCs. Receptors originate from a man aged 40-49 years in good health and CMV-seronegative.

This chain links TRBV4-2 with TRBJ2-5, with 8 bases aligning to TRBD2. The closer fit of TRBJ2-7 to the DNA end suggests the J call may be wrong. There are 17 residues in the CDR3. Germline-derived CDR1 and CDR2 are LGHNA and YNFKEQ. CDR3 in DNA: TGTGCCAGCAGCCAAGATTGGGGCGGGGGGAGGGTGAACGAGCAGTACTTC. It specifies CASSQDWGGGRVNEQYF.

This sequence joins TRBV6-4 and TRBJ2-3, with a weak D call TRBD2 (6 bases). Trimming cost V 3 bases and J 2 bases, with 9 bases left between them. The CDR3 is 14 amino acids. Per germline, CDR1 MRHNA and CDR2 SNTAGT. CDR3 loop: CASSEEGSTDTQYF. The CDR3, as DNA: TGTGCCAGCAGTGAGGAGGGATCCACAGATACGCAGTATTTT.

There are a few counts of this clone. The chain recombines TRBV28 with TRBJ2-7; possible D gene TRBD1, 5 bases. The CDR3 extends over 12 amino acids. Germline V CDR1 and CDR2: MDHEN, SYDVKM. Trimming stripped 7 bases from V and 3 bases from J, with 10 bases between. The CDR3 DNA is TGTGCCAGCACCGAGGACAACTACGAGCAGTACTTC. Protein: CASTEDNYEQYF.

The V call is TRBV7-8, the J call TRBJ1-2, with a possible D match to TRBD1 (5 bases). The CDR3 is 16 residues long. Between the trimmed V and J ends, which lost 0 bases and 5 bases, there was a span of 16 bases. Germline V gives CDR1 SGHVS, CDR2 FQNEAQ. The CDR3 nucleotides read TGTGCCAGCAGCTTAGCGGGACTCGGAGAGGCATATGGCTACACCTTC. Amino acids: CASSLAGLGEAYGYTF.

The chain recombines TRBV27 with TRBJ2-7; 7 nucleotides align to TRBD1. Germline CDR1 reads MNHEY; CDR2 reads SMNVEV (reference sequence). Losses at the gene ends were 7 bases for V and 4 bases for J; bases not matched to a gene: 10. This CDR3 contains 14 residues. CDR3: CASKRKTGVYEQYF. The DNA for the CDR3 is TGTGCCAGCAAGCGGAAAACAGGGGTATACGAGCAGTACTTC.

V gene TRBV25-1 combines with J gene TRBJ1-2, with 8 bases matching TRBD1. Germline trimming cut 6 bases from V and 6 bases from J; bases unmatched to any gene: 9. Germline CDR1 reads MGHDK; CDR2 reads SYGVNS. This CDR3 has 14 amino acids. This CDR3 is CASRLTGGSNGYTF. The CDR3 DNA is TGTGCCAGCAGGCTAACAGGGGGAAGTAATGGCTACACCTTC.

This clone was counted a few times. This chain joins TRBV10-3 and TRBJ2-5; D may be TRBD2 (5 bases). Germline V gene sequence: CDR1 ENHRY, CDR2 SYGVKD. There are 13 residues in the CDR3. Trimming left V 6 bases short and J 0 bases short, with 8 bases between. The CDR3 coding sequence is TGTGCCATCAGGAACGGGAACCAAGAGACCCAGTACTTC. As protein: CAIRNGNQETQYF.

V is TRBV19 and J is TRBJ2-7; 10 bases agree with TRBD1. The junction had 4 bases not matched to a gene; V was cut back by 5 bases and J by 3 bases. Germline V gene lookup returns CDR1 LNHDA and CDR2 SQIVND (reference sequence). The CDR3 sequence is 14 residues long. CDR3: CASSLGQGNYEQYF. In nucleotides, the CDR3 is TGTGCCAGTAGTCTGGGACAGGGGAACTACGAGCAGTACTTC. Based on the CDR3 plus reference TRBV19 and TRBJ2-7, the full variable domain is DGGITQSPKYLFRKEGQNVTLSCEQNLNHDAMYWYRQDPGQGLRLIYYSQIVNDFQKGDIAEGYSVSREKKESFPLTVTSAQKNPTAFYLCASSLGQGNYEQYFGPGTRLTVT.

The genes are TRBV20-1 and TRBJ1-1; D is undetermined. The length of the CDR3 is 11 residues. Germline CDR1 reads DFQATT; CDR2 reads SNEGSKA (reference sequence). Trimming left V 8 bases short and J 5 bases short, with 12 bases between. This CDR3 is CSLLGETEAFF. Written as DNA, the CDR3 is TGCAGTCTCCTCGGGGAAACTGAAGCTTTCTTT.

The rearrangement uses TRBV30 and TRBJ1-1, with D unresolved. Germline-derived CDR1 and CDR2 are GTSNPN and SVGIG (reference sequence). This CDR3 comprises 13 residues. V lost 8 bases and J 1 base, leaving 14 bases between the germline ends. As DNA, the CDR3 is TGTGCCCTTGGGCCTACGACGAACACTGAAGCTTTCTTT. The encoded protein is CALGPTTNTEAFF.

This chain uses TRBV15 with TRBJ1-2, with 8 bases aligning to TRBD1. CDR1 and CDR2 from the germline V gene are LNHNV and YYDKDF (reference sequence). The ends lost 4 bases at V and 5 bases at J; junction bases unmatched: 12. The CDR3 has 16 amino acids. DNA for the CDR3: TGTGCCACCAGCAACCAGAGGGGGCAGGGGGCGTATGGCTACACCTTC. It encodes CATSNQRGQGAYGYTF.

This clone turned up a few times. CDR3 region: CASSPPGAESGETQYF. Written as DNA, the CDR3 is TGTGCCAGCTCACCACCGGGGGCAGAATCCGGGGAGACCCAGTACTTC. The chain couples TRBV18 to TRBJ2-5, with a weak D call TRBD1 (6 bases). Trimming shortened V by 0 bases and J by 5 bases, and 16 bases separated the two germline ends. The CDR3 covers 16 residues. Per germline, CDR1 KGHSH and CDR2 LQKENI.

The J gene is TRBJ1-4, the V gene TRBV4-3; TRBD1 matches at 7 bases. The CDR3 totals 15 residues. Germline V gene sequence: CDR1 LGHNA, CDR2 YSLEER. The junction had 6 bases not matched to a gene; V was cut back by 0 bases and J by 8 bases. The CDR3 loop reads CASSQDGAGGEKLFF. CDR3 bases: TGCGCCAGCAGCCAAGATGGGGCAGGGGGAGAAAAACTGTTTTTT.

The rearrangement joins TRBV27 to TRBJ2-7, with no clear D. The germline gives CDR1 MNHEY, CDR2 SMNVEV (reference sequence). The V end was cut by 5 bases, the J end by 4 bases, with 12 bases between. The CDR3 totals 13 residues. CDR3 nucleotide sequence: TGTGCCAGCAGTCTAGGTTCTCGGTACGAGCAGTACTTC. Amino acids: CASSLGSRYEQYF.

The V gene is TRBV4-1, the J gene TRBJ2-7; 10 bases align to TRBD1. Germline lookup yields CDR1 MGHRA and CDR2 YSYEKL. Unmatched junction bases numbered 6, after V lost 2 bases and J lost 8 bases. The CDR3 sequence is 14 residues long. The CDR3 protein is CASSQPGTGVQQYF. The CDR3 DNA sequence: TGCGCCAGCAGCCAACCCGGGACAGGGGTCCAGCAGTACTTC.

The V gene is TRBV15, the J gene TRBJ2-3, with D possibly matching TRBD2 (7 bases). CDR3 length: 16 amino acids. The V end lost 3 bases, the J end lost 0 bases, and 13 bases lay between the germline ends. The germline CDR1 and CDR2 sequences are LNHNV and YYDKDF (reference sequence). This chain's CDR3 is CATSRGGLPSTDTQYF. As DNA, the CDR3 is TGTGCCACCAGCAGGGGGGGGCTACCTAGCACAGATACGCAGTATTTT.

The V and J genes are TRBV5-6 and TRBJ2-7, with TRBD2 identical over 10 bases. The CDR3 loop spans 16 amino acids. V gave up 4 bases and J gave up 1 base; unmatched junction bases: 8. Germline lookup yields CDR1 SGHDT and CDR2 YYEEEE. The CDR3 loop reads CASSPGLAGASYEQYF. Written as DNA, the CDR3 is TGTGCCAGCAGCCCAGGCCTAGCGGGGGCGTCCTACGAGCAGTACTTC.

The chain has TRBV18 and TRBJ2-7, with 8 bases matching TRBD1. V lost 3 bases, J lost 4 bases, and 5 bases stayed unmatched. The length of the CDR3 is 14 residues. The germline V gene has CDR1 KGHSH and CDR2 LQKENI. CDR3: CASSPTTGEYEQYF. DNA for the CDR3: TGTGCCAGCTCACCTACGACAGGGGAGTACGAGCAGTACTTC.

This clone was counted between two and nine times. This chain joins TRBV4-3 and TRBJ2-1; 8 bases match TRBD2. Trimming cost V 1 base and J 2 bases; bases outside gene matches: 7. The germline CDR1 and CDR2 sequences are LGHNA and YSLEER. The CDR3 is 17 amino acids. The CDR3 sequence is CASSQVRAGATYNEQFF. CDR3 nucleotide sequence: TGCGCCAGCAGCCAAGTGCGAGCGGGGGCTACCTACAATGAGCAGTTCTTC.

The chain employs TRBV4-2 and TRBJ2-7; TRBD1 matches 7 bases. The V gene's germline CDR1 is LGHNA and CDR2 YNFKEQ. Trimming took 1 base from V and 2 from J; bases not matched to a gene: 2. The CDR3 runs to 14 residues. CDR3 bases: TGTGCCAGCAGCCAAGGACAGGGTGCCTACGAGCAGTACTTC. Protein: CASSQGQGAYEQYF.

The V call is TRBV6-7, the J call TRBJ2-1, with 9 bases aligning to TRBD2. TRBV6-7 is an open reading frame, and its role is uncertain. The V gene end was trimmed by 0 bases and the J gene end by 5 bases; junction bases not matched to a gene: 5. This CDR3 is 16 amino acids long. CDR3 sequence reads: CASSYSFQRGDNEQFF. In nucleotides, the CDR3 is TGTGCCAGCAGTTACTCGTTCCAGCGGGGGGACAATGAGCAGTTCTTC.

V is TRBV4-1 and J is TRBJ1-5; D perhaps matches TRBD1 (5 bases). V lost 0 bases, J lost 6 bases, and 12 bases lay in between. Germline loops: CDR1 MGHRA, CDR2 YSYEKL. This CDR3 spans 15 amino acids. The CDR3 reads CASSQDDSPSQPQHF. DNA of the CDR3: TGCGCCAGCAGCCAAGATGACAGTCCTTCTCAGCCCCAGCATTTT.